This paragraph reports one T cell receptor (beta chain). The antigen is undetermined. The source of the sample is a study of T cell responses to AZD1222 COVID-19 vaccine. Study conclusions and caveats: The reported proportion of spike-specific TCRs targeting unmutated variant regions was nearly half. Clonal diversity may have been underestimated, and the donors were mostly white British, with more females than males. The study identified only five or six AZD1222 recipients as seropositive at baseline.

CDR1 and CDR2 (germline): LNHDA, SQIVND (reference sequence). The CDR3 is 16 residues long. Trimming removed 3 bases at V and 5 bases at J, with 17 bases between. Profiled with immunoSEQ multiplex PCR; TCRdb holds only in-frame clones, not every one. The sample holds fewer than 110,000 clones, about 85% seen once. The sample in question was peripheral blood, obtained on day 0 of AZD1222 vaccination. The chain has TRBV19 and TRBJ1-5; maybe TRBD1 (5 bases). The clonotype was recovered from an adult in good health. The CDR3, as DNA: TGTGCCAGTAGTATTGGGGCGGGAGAGTTCGATCAGCCCCAGCATTTT. Translating gives CASSIGAGEFDQPQHF.